This paragraph reports one T cell receptor beta chain. Its ends do not fully match the called genes, so a read error is possible. The germline CDR1 and CDR2 sequences are SGHVS and FQNEAQ. The CDR3 contains 16 residues. This specimen comes from a study of blood T cells in healthy people across ages. Using a J-beta primer mix together with a sample-barcoded 5' primer, a second PCR was run for about 7 to 12 cycles. The authors tagged each cDNA molecule using a template-switch adaptor with 12 random nucleotides. Every sample produced at least 3 million CDR3-containing paired-end reads. TCRdb processed the 5' RACE reads anew with MiXCR; each CDR3 protein has one entry. The repertoire holds roughly 1,800,000 distinct CDR3 sequences, with about 50% as singletons.

Material for sequencing was blood. The source of this sequence is a woman aged 40 to 49 in good health. The genes are TRBV7-8 and TRBJ1-5, with TRBD1 as a possible D gene (5 bases). As DNA, the CDR3 is TGTGCCAGCAGCCCTGAGACAGCGTATAGCAATCAACCCCAGCATTTT. It codes for CASSPETAYSNQPQHF.